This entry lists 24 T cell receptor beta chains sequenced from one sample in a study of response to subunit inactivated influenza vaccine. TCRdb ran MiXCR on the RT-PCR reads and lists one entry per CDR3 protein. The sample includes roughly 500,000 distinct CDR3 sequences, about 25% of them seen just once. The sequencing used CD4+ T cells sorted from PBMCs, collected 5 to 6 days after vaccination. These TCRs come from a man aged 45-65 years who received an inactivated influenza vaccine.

The CDR3 region has the DNA TGCAGTGCTAGAGTATTTAGCGGGAGTGCAGATACGCAGTATTTT. Protein sequence: CSARVFSGSADTQYF. This chain joins TRBV20-1 and TRBJ2-3; 9 nucleotides align to TRBD2. CDR3 length: 15 residues. CDR1 is DFQATT and CDR2 is SNEGSKA in the germline V gene (reference sequence). Germline trimming cut 1 base from V and 4 bases from J; bases unmatched to any gene: 6.

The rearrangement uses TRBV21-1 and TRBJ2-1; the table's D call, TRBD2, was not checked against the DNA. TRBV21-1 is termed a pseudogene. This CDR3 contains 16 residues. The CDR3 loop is CASSKRRAGVLYEQFF. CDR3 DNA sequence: TGTGCCAGCAGCAAAAGGAGAGCGGGAGTTTTATATGAGCAGTTCTTC.

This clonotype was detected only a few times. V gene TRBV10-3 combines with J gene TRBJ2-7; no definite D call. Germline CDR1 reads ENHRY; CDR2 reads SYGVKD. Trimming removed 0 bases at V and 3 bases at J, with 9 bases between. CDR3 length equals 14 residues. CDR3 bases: TGTGCCATCAGTGAGTCCGACCGGCTCTACGAGCAGTACTTC. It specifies CAISESDRLYEQYF.

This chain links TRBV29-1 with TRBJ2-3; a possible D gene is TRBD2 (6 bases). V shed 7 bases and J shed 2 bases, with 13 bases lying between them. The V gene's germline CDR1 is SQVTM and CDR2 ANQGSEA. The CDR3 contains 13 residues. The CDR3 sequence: CSARDWTTDTQYF. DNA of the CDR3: TGCAGCGCCCGGGACTGGACCACAGATACGCAGTATTTT.

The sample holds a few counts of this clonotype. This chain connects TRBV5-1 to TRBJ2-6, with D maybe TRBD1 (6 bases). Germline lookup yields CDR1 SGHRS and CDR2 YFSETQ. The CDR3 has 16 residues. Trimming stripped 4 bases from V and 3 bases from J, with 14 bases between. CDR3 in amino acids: CASSVQTGNGANVLTF. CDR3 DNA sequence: TGCGCCAGCAGCGTCCAAACAGGGAATGGGGCCAACGTCCTGACTTTC.

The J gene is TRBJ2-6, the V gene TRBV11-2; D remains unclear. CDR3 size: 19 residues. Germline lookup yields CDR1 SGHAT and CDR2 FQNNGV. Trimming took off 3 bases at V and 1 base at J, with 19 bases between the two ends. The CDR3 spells CASSFGSGRPGSGANVLTF. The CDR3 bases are TGTGCCAGCAGCTTCGGCTCAGGTAGACCAGGTTCTGGGGCCAACGTCCTGACTTTC.

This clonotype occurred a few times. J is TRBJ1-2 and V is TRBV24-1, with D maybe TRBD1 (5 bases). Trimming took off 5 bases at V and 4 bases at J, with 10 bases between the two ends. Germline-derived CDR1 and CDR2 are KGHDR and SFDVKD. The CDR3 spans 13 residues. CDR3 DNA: TGTGCCACCAGTGCCGCGGACACCTATGGCTACACCTTC. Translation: CATSAADTYGYTF.

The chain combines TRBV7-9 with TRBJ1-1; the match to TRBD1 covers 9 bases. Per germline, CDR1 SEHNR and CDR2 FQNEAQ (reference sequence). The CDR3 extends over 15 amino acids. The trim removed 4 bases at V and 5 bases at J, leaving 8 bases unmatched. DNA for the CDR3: TGTGCCAGCAGCTCAGGGACAGGGATCTTGACTGAAGCTTTCTTT. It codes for CASSSGTGILTEAFF.

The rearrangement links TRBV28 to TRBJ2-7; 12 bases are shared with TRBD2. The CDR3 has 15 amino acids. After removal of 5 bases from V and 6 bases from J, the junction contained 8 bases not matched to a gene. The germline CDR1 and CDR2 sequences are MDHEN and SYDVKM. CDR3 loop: CASSPLPTSGSEQYF. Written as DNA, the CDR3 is TGTGCCAGCAGTCCCCTCCCGACTAGCGGGAGCGAGCAGTACTTC.

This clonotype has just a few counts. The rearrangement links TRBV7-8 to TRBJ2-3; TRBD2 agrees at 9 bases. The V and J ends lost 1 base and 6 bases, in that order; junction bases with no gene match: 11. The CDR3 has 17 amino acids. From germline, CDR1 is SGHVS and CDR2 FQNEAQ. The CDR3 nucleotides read TGTGCCAGCAGCTTAGTCCTAGCGGGGAGCCTTGGGGATACGCAGTATTTT. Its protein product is CASSLVLAGSLGDTQYF.

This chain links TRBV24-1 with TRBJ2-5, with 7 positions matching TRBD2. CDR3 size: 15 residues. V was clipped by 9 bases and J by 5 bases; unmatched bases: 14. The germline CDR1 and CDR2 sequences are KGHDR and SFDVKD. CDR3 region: CATGRLAGGEETQYF. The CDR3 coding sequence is TGTGCCACCGGGAGACTAGCCGGAGGGGAGGAGACCCAGTACTTC.

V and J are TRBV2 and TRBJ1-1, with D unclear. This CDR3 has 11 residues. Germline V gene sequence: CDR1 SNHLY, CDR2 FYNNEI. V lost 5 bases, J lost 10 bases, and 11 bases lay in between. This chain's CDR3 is CASSSTTPAFF. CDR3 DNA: TGTGCCAGCAGTTCGACCACCCCAGCTTTCTTT.

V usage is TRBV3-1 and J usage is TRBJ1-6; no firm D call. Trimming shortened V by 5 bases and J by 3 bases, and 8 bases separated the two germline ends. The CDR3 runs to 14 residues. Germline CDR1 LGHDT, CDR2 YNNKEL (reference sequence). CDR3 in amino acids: CASSSRDYNSPLHF. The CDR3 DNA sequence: TGTGCCAGCAGCTCAAGAGACTATAATTCACCCCTCCACTTT.

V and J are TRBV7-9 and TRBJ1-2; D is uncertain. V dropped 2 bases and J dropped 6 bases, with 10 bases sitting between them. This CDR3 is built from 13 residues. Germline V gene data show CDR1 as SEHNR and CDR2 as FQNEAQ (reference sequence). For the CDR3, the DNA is TGTGCCAGCAGCTTATCAAGGGTCGATGGCTACACCTTC. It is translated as CASSLSRVDGYTF.

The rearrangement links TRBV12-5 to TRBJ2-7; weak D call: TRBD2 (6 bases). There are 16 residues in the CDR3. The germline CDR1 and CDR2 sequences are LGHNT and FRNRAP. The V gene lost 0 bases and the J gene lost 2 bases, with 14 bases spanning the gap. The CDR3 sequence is CASGLVLRGIPYEQYF. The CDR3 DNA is TGTGCTAGTGGTTTGGTACTTCGGGGGATCCCCTACGAGCAGTACTTC.

DNA of the CDR3: TGTGCCAGCAGTTTTAACTGGGAAGAGACCCAGTACTTC. The encoded protein is CASSFNWEETQYF. The rearrangement uses TRBV12-3 or TRBV12-4 and TRBJ2-5; D ambiguous. The CDR3 extends over 13 amino acids. Between the trimmed V and J ends, which lost 3 bases and 3 bases, there was a span of 8 bases.

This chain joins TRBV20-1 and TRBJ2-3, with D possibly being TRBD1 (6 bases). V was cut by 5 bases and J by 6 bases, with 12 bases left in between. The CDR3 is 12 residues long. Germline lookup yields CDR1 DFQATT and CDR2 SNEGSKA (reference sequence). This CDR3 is CSAPRQVDTQYF. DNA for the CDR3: TGCAGTGCTCCCCGACAGGTTGATACGCAGTATTTT.

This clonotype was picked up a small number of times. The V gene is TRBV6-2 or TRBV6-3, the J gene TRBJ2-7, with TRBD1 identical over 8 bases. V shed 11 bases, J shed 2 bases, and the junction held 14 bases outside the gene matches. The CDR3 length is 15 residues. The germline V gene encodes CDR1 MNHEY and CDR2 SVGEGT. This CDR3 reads CACAPGDRITYEQYF. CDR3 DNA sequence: TGTGCCTGCGCCCCGGGGGACAGGATCACCTACGAGCAGTACTTC.

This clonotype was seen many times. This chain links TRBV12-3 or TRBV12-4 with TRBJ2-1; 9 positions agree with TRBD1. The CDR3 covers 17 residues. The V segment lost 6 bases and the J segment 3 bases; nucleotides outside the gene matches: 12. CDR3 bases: TGTGCCAGCAGCTTTCCCCCCGGGACAGGGAACTACAATGAGCAGTTCTTC. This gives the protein CASSFPPGTGNYNEQFF.

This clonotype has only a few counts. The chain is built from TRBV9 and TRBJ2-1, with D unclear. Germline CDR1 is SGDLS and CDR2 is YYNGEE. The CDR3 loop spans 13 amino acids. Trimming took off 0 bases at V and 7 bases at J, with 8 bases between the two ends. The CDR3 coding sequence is TGTGCCAGCAGCGTAGATTCGAGGAATGAGCAGTTCTTC. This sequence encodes CASSVDSRNEQFF.

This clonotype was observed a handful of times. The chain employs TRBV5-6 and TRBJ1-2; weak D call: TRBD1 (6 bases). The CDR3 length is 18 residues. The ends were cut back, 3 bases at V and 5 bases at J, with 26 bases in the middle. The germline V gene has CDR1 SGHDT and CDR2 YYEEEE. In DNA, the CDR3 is TGTGCCAGCAGCTATAGATACTCCCGGGGAATACAGGGATATGGCTACACCTTC. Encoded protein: CASSYRYSRGIQGYGYTF. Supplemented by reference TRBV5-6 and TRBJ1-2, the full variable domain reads DAGVTQSPTHLIKTRGQQVTLRCSPKSGHDTVSWYQQALGQGPQFIFQYYEEEERQRGNFPDRFSGHQFPNYSSELNVNALLLGDSALYLCASSYRYSRGIQGYGYTFGSGTRLTVV.

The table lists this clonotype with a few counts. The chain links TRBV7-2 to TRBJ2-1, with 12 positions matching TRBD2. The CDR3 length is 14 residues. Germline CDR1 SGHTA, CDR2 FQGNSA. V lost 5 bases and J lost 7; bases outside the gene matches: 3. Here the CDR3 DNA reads TGTGCCAGCAGCCGTGGACTAGCGGGAAATGAGCAGTTCTTC. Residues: CASSRGLAGNEQFF.

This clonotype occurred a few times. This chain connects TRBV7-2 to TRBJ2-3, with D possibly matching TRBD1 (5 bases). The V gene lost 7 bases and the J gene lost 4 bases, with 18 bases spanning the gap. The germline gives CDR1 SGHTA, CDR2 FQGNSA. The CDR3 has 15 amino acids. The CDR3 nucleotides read TGTGCCAGCACCCAAGCAGGGTGGGGTGCAGATACGCAGTATTTT. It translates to CASTQAGWGADTQYF.

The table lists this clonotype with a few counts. CDR3 in amino acids: CASSRGEMNTEAFF. The CDR3 bases are TGTGCCAGCAGCCGTGGGGAGATGAACACTGAAGCTTTCTTT. This chain joins TRBV3-1 and TRBJ1-1; D not certain. CDR1 is LGHDT, CDR2 YNNKEL, per germline (reference sequence). The CDR3 spans 14 residues. Trimming removed 4 bases at V and 0 bases at J, with 9 bases between.